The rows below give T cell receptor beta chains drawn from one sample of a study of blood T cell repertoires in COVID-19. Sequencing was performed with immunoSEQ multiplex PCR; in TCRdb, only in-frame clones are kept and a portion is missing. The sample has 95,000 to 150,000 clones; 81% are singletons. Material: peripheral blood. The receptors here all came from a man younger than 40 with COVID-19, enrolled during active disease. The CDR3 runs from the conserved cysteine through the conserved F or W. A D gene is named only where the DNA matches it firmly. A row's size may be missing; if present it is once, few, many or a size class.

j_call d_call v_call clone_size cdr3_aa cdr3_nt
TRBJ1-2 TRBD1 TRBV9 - CASSALGQGSDYGYTF TGTGCCAGCAGCGCCCTAGGACAGGGTTCGGACTATGGCTACACCTTC
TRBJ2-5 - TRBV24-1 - CATSDLRGETQYF TGTGCCACCAGTGATTTGCGAGGGGAGACCCAGTACTTC
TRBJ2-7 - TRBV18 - CASSSRGSEQYF TGTGCCAGCTCATCCAGGGGAAGCGAGCAGTACTTC
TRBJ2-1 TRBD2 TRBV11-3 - CASSRGELGNEQFF TGTGCCAGCAGCCGGGGGGAATTGGGTAATGAGCAGTTCTTC
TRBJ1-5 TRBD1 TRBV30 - CAWSRQGNQPQHF TGTGCCTGGAGCCGACAGGGAAATCAGCCCCAGCATTTT
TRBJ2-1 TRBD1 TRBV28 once CASRDRGPNEQFF TGTGCCAGCCGGGACAGGGGCCCCAATGAGCAGTTCTTC
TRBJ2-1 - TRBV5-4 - CASSPDVGREQFF TGTGCCAGCAGCCCGGACGTGGGGCGTGAGCAGTTCTTC
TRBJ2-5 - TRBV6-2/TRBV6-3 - CASSLDRREETQYF TGTGCCAGCAGTTTGGACAGACGAGAGGAGACCCAGTACTTC
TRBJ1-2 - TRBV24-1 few CATSDSYGYTF TGTGCCACCAGTGATTCGTATGGCTACACCTTC
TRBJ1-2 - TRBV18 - CASSPSIRGNYGYTF TGTGCCAGCTCACCATCTATCAGGGGAAACTATGGCTACACCTTC
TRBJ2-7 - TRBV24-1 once CATSDLSGGNEQYF TGTGCCACCAGTGATTTATCGGGGGGCAACGAGCAGTACTTC
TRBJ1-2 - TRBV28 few CASSFWAGWGYTF TGTGCCAGCAGTTTTTGGGCAGGCTGGGGCTACACCTTC
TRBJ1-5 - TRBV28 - CASSSLPKNSLHQPQHF TGTGCCAGCAGTTCACTCCCCAAGAACAGCCTCCATCAGCCCCAGCATTTT
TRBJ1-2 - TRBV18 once CASSPREGGYGYTF TGTGCCAGCTCACCACGCGAGGGCGGCTATGGCTACACCTTC
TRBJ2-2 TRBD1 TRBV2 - CASSPGTGSGELFF TGTGCCAGCAGTCCCGGGACAGGATCCGGGGAGCTGTTTTTT
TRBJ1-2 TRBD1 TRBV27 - CASGRDRGYGYTF TGTGCCAGCGGCAGGGACAGGGGCTATGGCTACACCTTC
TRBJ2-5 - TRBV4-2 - CASSRNLEGWVVQETQYF TGTGCCAGCAGCCGGAATTTGGAGGGTTGGGTGGTCCAAGAGACCCAGTACTTC
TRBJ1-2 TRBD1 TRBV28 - CASSTLPRGQGPANYGYTF TGTGCCAGCAGTACCCTCCCGAGGGGACAGGGGCCAGCTAACTATGGCTACACCTTC
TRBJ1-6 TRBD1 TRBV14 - CASSQETGGYNSPLHF TGTGCCAGCAGCCAAGAAACAGGGGGATATAATTCACCCCTCCACTTT
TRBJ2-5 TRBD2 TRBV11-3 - CASSLGGGVQETQYF TGTGCCAGCAGTTTAGGCGGGGGGGTACAAGAGACCCAGTACTTC
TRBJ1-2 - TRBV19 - CASSMPRNYGYTF TGTGCCAGTAGTATGCCCCGGAACTATGGCTACACCTTC
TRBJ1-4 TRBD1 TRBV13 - CASRPGTGYMANEKLFF TGTGCCAGCAGACCCGGGACAGGCTACATGGCTAATGAAAAACTGTTTTTT
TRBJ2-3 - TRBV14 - CASSQDGPRATDTQYF TGTGCCAGCAGCCAAGATGGCCCCAGAGCGACAGATACGCAGTATTTT
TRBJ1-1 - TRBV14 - CASSQTRVIPNTEAFF TGTGCCAGCAGCCAAACTAGGGTCATTCCAAACACTGAAGCTTTCTTT
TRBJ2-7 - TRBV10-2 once CASSSGLDGYEQYF TGCGCCAGCAGCTCGGGACTGGACGGCTACGAGCAGTACTTC
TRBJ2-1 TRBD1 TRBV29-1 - CSVDDRGFEQFF TGCAGCGTTGATGACAGGGGATTCGAGCAGTTCTTC
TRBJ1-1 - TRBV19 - CASSRAWTANTEAFF TGTGCCAGTAGCCGAGCTTGGACAGCGAACACTGAAGCTTTCTTT
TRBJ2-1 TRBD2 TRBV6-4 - CASSESGGANEQFF TGTGCCAGCAGTGAAAGCGGGGGGGCCAATGAGCAGTTCTTC